This paragraph reports one T cell receptor beta chain. Only in-frame clones appear in the TCRdb table, and some are missing; sequencing was by immunoSEQ multiplex PCR. The repertoire has approximately 210,000 clones, around 80% of them found once; the top ten carry 12%. The sample comes from a study of blood T cell repertoires in COVID-19. The sequenced sample consisted of peripheral blood. This receptor was obtained from a woman in her 40s with acute or convalescent COVID-19.

CDR3: CASSPRQGGNEQFF. The CDR3 DNA sequence: TGTGCCAGCAGCCCACGACAGGGTGGCAATGAGCAGTTCTTC. The chain joins TRBV11-3 to TRBJ2-1, with 7 bases fitting TRBD1. Germline V gene data show CDR1 as SGHNT and CDR2 as YENEEA. The CDR3 has 14 amino acids. The V and J ends lost 5 bases and 6 bases, in that order; junction bases with no gene match: 7.